The present entry profiles one TCR beta chain with its context. This specimen comes from a study of cytomegalovirus exposure and HLA in healthy donors. It was with 60 Vbeta and 13 Jbeta primers that the PCR ran. Clones were read by immunoSEQ multiplex PCR, and TCRdb kept only the in-frame ones, dropping some. The sample has some 79,000 clones; 55% to 65% are singletons. The CDR3 is 13 amino acids. V shed 4 bases and J shed 11 bases, with 15 bases lying between them. Per germline, CDR1 SNHLY and CDR2 FYNNEI. The chain joins TRBV2 to TRBJ2-1; D might be TRBD1 (5 bases). The source is a woman aged 35 to 49 in good health and CMV-seropositive. Input material: PBMCs. The CDR3: CASSGIADTQQFF. The CDR3, as DNA: TGTGCCAGCAGTGGGATCGCGGACACTCAGCAGTTCTTC.